The 7 T cell receptor beta chains presented below share a single source sample, sequenced in a study of cytomegalovirus exposure and HLA in healthy donors. The PCR was carried out with 60 Vbeta primers and 13 Jbeta primers. Measured with immunoSEQ multiplex PCR; TCRdb has only the in-frame clones, and not every one. The sample consists of roughly 200,000 clones, more than 60% of them appearing once. Specimen: PBMCs. The receptors derive from a woman aged 60 to 75 in good health and CMV-seropositive.

The chain is built from TRBV28 and TRBJ2-1; the match to TRBD2 covers 9 bases. J lost 9 bases, V lost 10 bases, and 19 bases had no gene match. The CDR3 is 16 residues long. Per the germline V gene, CDR1 is MDHEN and CDR2 is SYDVKM. CDR3 in amino acids: CATVLGSGRSLVEQFF. The CDR3 nucleotides read TGTGCCACCGTCCTAGGCAGCGGGAGGAGTCTAGTTGAGCAGTTCTTC.

The chain joins TRBV7-9 to TRBJ2-2, with TRBD2 matching over 12 bases. The germline gives CDR1 SEHNR, CDR2 FQNEAQ (reference sequence). V lost 1 base, J lost 3 bases, and 9 bases stayed unmatched. The CDR3 consists of 19 residues. CDR3 protein: CASSLERLAGDPYTGELFF. Here the CDR3 DNA reads TGTGCCAGCAGCTTAGAGAGACTAGCGGGAGACCCCTACACCGGGGAGCTGTTTTTT. The entire variable domain, with the rest obtained from reference TRBV7-9 and TRBJ2-2, is as follows: DTGVSQNPRHKITKRGQNVTFRCDPISEHNRLYWYRQTLGQGPEFLTYFQNEAQLEKSRLLSDRFSAERPKGSFSTLEIQRTEQGDSAMYLCASSLERLAGDPYTGELFFGEGSRLTVL.

J is TRBJ2-7 and V is TRBV15; D may be TRBD2 (6 bases). CDR1 is LNHNV, CDR2 YYDKDF, per germline (reference sequence). Trimming removed 3 bases at V and 2 bases at J, with 14 bases between. The CDR3 totals 15 residues. The CDR3 coding sequence is TGTGCCACCAGCAGCGGGAGCGTTATTGCCTACGAGCAGTACTTC. This codes for CATSSGSVIAYEQYF.

The V call is TRBV10-3, the J call TRBJ2-5; D not certain. In germline, CDR1 is ENHRY, CDR2 SYGVKD. The CDR3 is 14 amino acids. The V and J ends lost 7 bases and 5 bases respectively, with 17 bases between them. CDR3 loop: CAIKQALDVETQYF. CDR3 bases: TGTGCCATCAAGCAGGCGCTTGACGTGGAGACCCAGTACTTC.

The CDR3 protein is CASSAQGNGGYTF. CDR3 DNA: TGTGCCAGCAGCGCGCAGGGTAATGGTGGCTACACCTTC. This chain links TRBV9 with TRBJ1-2, with D possibly matching TRBD1 (5 bases). The CDR3 consists of 13 residues. V lost 3 bases and J lost 7, with 13 bases in between. Germline values: CDR1 SGDLS, CDR2 YYNGEE.

V and J are TRBV19 and TRBJ1-5; tentative D call: TRBD1 (5 bases). Germline values: CDR1 LNHDA, CDR2 SQIVND (reference sequence). V lost 6 bases, J lost 3 bases, and 9 bases lay in between. CDR3 length equals 13 residues. The DNA for the CDR3 is TGTGCCAGTAGAGACAGCTCCAATCAGCCCCAGCATTTT. Protein product: CASRDSSNQPQHF. Using reference TRBV19 and TRBJ1-5 for the parts outside the CDR3, the full variable domain is DGGITQSPKYLFRKEGQNVTLSCEQNLNHDAMYWYRQDPGQGLRLIYYSQIVNDFQKGDIAEGYSVSREKKESFPLTVTSAQKNPTAFYLCASRDSSNQPQHFGDGTRLSIL.

The chain has TRBV9 and TRBJ2-1; D might be TRBD1 (6 bases). Trimming left V 2 bases short and J 1 base short, with 13 bases between. This CDR3 is built from 16 residues. CDR1 is SGDLS, CDR2 YYNGEE, per germline. CDR3 nucleotide sequence: TGTGCCAGCAGCGTCCAGCTTCAGGGGTCCTACAATGAGCAGTTCTTC. It yields the protein CASSVQLQGSYNEQFF.